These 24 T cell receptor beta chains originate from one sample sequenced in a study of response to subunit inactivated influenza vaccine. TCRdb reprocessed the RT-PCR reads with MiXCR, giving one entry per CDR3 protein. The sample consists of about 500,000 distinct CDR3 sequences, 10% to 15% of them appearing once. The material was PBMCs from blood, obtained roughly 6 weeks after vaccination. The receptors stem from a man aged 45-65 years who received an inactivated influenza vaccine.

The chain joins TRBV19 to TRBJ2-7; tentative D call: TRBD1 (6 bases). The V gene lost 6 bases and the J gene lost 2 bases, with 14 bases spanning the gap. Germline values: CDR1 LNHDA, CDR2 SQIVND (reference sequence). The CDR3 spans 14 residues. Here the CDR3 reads CASSRDTETYEQYF. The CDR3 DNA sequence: TGTGCCAGTAGCCGGGACACTGAAACCTACGAGCAGTACTTC.

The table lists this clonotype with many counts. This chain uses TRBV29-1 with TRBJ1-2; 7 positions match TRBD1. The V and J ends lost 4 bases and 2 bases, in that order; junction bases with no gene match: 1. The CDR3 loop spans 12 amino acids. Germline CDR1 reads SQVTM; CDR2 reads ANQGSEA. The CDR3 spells CSVVTGNYGYTF. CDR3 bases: TGCAGCGTTGTGACAGGGAACTATGGCTACACCTTC.

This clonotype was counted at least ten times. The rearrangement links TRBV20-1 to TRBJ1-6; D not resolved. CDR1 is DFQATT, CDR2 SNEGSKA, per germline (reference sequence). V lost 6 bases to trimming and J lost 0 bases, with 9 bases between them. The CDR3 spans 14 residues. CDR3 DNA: TGCAGTGCCCGTCAAAGCTCCTATAATTCACCCCTCCACTTT. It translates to CSARQSSYNSPLHF.

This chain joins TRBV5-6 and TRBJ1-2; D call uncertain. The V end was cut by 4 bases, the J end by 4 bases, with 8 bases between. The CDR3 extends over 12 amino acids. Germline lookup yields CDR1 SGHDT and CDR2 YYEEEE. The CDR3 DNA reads TGTGCCAGCAGCCCAGGATTCTATGGCTACACCTTC. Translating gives CASSPGFYGYTF.

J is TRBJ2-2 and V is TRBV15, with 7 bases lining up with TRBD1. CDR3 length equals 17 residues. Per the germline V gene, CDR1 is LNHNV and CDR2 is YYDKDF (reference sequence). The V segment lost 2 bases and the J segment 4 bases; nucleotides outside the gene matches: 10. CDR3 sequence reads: CATSRSPKGQVTGELFF. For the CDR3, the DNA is TGTGCCACCAGCAGATCCCCCAAAGGACAGGTCACCGGGGAGCTGTTTTTT.

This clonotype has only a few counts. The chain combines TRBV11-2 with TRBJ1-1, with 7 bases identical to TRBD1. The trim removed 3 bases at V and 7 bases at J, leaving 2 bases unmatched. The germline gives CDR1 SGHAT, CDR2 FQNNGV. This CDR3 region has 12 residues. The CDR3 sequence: CASSLGQLEAFF. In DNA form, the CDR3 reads TGTGCCAGCAGCTTGGGACAGCTTGAAGCTTTCTTT.

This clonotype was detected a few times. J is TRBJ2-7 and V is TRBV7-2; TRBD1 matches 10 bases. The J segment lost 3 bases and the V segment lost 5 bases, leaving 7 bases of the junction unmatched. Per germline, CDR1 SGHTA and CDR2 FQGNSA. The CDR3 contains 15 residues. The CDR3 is CASSARDRGFYEQYF. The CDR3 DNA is TGTGCCAGCAGCGCCCGGGACAGGGGTTTCTACGAGCAGTACTTC.

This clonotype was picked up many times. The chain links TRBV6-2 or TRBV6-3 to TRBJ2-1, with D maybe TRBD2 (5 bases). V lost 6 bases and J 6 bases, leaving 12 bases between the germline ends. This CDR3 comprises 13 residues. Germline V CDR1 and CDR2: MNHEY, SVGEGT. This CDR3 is CASSPDWINEQFF. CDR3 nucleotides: TGTGCCAGCAGCCCGGACTGGATCAATGAGCAGTTCTTC.

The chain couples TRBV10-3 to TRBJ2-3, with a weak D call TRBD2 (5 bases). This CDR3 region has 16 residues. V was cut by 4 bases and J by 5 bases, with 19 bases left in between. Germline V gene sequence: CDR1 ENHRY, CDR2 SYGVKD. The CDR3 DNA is TGTGCCATCAGTGGCCCCAGTGGGAGTTCGGGAGATACGCAGTATTTT. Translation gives CAISGPSGSSGDTQYF.

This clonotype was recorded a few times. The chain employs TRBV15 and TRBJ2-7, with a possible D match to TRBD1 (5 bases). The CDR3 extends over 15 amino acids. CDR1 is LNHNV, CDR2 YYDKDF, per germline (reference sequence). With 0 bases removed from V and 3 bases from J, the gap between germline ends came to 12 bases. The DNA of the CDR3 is TGTGCCACCAGCAGAGAGGTAGGGGATAACTACGAGCAGTACTTC. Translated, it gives CATSREVGDNYEQYF.

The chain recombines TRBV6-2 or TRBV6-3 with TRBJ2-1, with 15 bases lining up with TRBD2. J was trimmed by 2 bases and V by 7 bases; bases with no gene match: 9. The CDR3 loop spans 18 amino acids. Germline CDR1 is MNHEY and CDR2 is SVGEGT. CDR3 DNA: TGTGCCAGCACCCCGGGACTAGCGGGAGGTAATCCCTACAATGAGCAGTTCTTC. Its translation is CASTPGLAGGNPYNEQFF.

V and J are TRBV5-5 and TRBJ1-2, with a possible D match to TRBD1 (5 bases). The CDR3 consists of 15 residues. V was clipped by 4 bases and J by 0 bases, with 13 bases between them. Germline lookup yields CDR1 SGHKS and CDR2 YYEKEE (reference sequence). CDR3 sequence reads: CASSLRQSSNYGYTF. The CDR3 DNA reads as TGTGCCAGCAGCCTTCGACAGAGTTCTAACTATGGCTACACCTTC.

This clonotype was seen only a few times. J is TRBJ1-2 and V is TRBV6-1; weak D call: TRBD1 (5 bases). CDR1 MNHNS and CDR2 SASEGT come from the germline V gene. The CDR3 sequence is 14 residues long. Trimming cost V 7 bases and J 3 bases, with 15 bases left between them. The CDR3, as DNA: TGTGCCAGCACCGACGGGGGACTGTACTATGGCTACACCTTC. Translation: CASTDGGLYYGYTF.

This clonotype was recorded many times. CDR3 DNA: TGTGCCAGCAGTTTACAAGGCGGGGGGACCTACAATGAGCAGTTCTTC. Amino acids: CASSLQGGGTYNEQFF. V is TRBV12-3 or TRBV12-4 and J is TRBJ2-1, with 8 bases fitting TRBD2. This CDR3 comprises 16 residues. The J segment lost 2 bases and the V segment lost 2 bases, leaving 5 bases of the junction unmatched.

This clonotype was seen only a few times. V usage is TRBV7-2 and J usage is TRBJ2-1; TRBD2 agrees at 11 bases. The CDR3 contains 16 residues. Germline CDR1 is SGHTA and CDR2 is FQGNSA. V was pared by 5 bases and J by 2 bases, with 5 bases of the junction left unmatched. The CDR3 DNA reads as TGTGCCAGCAGCCCCCTAGCGGGAGGAACCTACAATGAGCAGTTCTTC. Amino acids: CASSPLAGGTYNEQFF.

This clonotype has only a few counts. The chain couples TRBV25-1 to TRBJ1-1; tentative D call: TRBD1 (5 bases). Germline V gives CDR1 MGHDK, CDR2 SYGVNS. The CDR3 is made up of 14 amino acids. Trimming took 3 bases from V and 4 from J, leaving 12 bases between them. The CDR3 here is CASSDVGGGTEAFF. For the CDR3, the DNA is TGTGCCAGCAGTGATGTGGGTGGGGGCACTGAAGCTTTCTTT.

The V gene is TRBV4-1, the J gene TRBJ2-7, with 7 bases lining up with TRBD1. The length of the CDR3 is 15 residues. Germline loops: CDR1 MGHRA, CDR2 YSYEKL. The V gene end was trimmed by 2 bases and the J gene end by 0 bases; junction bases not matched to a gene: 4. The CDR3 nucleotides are TGCGCCAGCAGCCAAACAGGGGCCCTCTCCTACGAGCAGTACTTC. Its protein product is CASSQTGALSYEQYF.

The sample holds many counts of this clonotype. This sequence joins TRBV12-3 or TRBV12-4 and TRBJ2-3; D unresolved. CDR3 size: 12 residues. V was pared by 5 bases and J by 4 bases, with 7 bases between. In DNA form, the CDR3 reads TGTGCCAGCAGTCCAAGGGCAGATACGCAGTATTTT. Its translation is CASSPRADTQYF.

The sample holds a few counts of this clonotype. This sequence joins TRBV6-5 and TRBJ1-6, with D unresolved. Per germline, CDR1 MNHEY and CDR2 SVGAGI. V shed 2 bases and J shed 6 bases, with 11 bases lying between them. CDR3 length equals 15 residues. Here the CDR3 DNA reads TGTGCCAGCAGTTACACAGCTTCGGCTAATTCACCCCTCCACTTT. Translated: CASSYTASANSPLHF.

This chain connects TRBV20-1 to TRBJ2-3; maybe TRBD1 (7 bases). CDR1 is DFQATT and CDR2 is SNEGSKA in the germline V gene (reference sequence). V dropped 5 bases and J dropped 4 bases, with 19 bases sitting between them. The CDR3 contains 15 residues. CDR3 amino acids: CSAEIAEGAADTQYF. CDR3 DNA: TGCAGTGCTGAAATAGCGGAGGGGGCGGCAGATACGCAGTATTTT.

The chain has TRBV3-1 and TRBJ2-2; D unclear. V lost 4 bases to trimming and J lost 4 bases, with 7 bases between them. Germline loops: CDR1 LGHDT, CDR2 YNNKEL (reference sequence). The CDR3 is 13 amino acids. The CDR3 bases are TGTGCCAGCAGCCGGGCTCTCACCGGGGAGCTGTTTTTT. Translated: CASSRALTGELFF.

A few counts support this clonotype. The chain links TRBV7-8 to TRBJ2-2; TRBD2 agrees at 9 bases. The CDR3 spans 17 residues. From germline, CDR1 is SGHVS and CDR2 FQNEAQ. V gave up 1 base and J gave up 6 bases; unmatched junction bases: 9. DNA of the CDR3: TGTGCCAGCAGCTTAGGCGGGGGTAGCGGGAGCCCCGGGGAGCTGTTTTTT. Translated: CASSLGGGSGSPGELFF.

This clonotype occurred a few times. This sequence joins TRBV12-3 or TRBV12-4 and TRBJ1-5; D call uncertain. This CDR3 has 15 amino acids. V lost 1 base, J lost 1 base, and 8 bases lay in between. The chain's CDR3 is CASSLGLGSNQPQHF. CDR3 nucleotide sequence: TGTGCCAGCAGTTTAGGCCTGGGAAGCAATCAGCCCCAGCATTTT.

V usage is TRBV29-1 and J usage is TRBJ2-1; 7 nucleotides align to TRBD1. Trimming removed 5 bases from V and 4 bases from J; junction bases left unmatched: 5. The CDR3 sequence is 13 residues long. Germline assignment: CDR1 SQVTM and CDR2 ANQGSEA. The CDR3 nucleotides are TGCAGCGTTAGCCGGGACAGTTACAATGAGCAGTTCTTC. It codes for CSVSRDSYNEQFF.